This record covers a single TCR beta chain. The target of this receptor is not known. One base away there is no much larger clone; base qualities are not given. The record originates from a study of blood T cells in healthy people across ages (dated by TCRdb to about 2015). Background on the whole study: Template switching captured roughly one uniquely barcoded TCR beta cDNA molecule per two T cells in model experiments. To track age-related changes in TCR beta repertoire diversity, the study relied on deep sequencing normalized with unique cDNA molecular identifiers. The donors were divided into four age groups: young (average around 15 years), middle-aged (about 40), aged (about 61) and long-lived (about 80). To avoid experimental bias, donors of different ages were randomly spread across the sequencing lanes. For two donors (one aged 18 to 30 and one aged 80 or older), the study analyzed two additional independent replicas of 1 million unique cDNA reads from the same blood draw. Results and caveats for the whole study, not just this receptor: A strong correlation was found between observed TCR beta diversity and the percentage of naive T cells measured by flow cytometry. Donor CMV infection status was unknown, potentially confounding age-related changes in expanded clonotypes. Since profiling was done on bulk unsorted PBMCs, naive and antigen-experienced compartments could not be conclusively compared. Estimates of total diversity based on one million sequenced T cells were considered lower bounds and underestimates. The long-lived group showed more naive CD4+ T cells, fewer expanded clones and increased TCR diversity than the aged group, suggesting age selection. As age increased, observed TCR beta diversity per million T cells dropped in a roughly linear way, and a significant reduction was already evident by age 40.

The method was 5' RACE. The reads were generated on an Illumina HiSeq 2500. The second PCR ran for roughly 7 to 11 cycles and used a J-beta primer mix along with a sample-barcoded 5' primer. A unique molecular identifier was introduced onto each TCR beta cDNA molecule by a template-switch 5' adaptor carrying 12 random nucleotides. Each sample yielded at least 2.5 million CDR3-containing paired-end reads. First-strand cDNA synthesis was performed from all RNA using the Mint cDNA synthesis kit, with priming by a TRBC-specific oligonucleotide. Following uracil-DNA glycosylase treatment, a first 18-cycle PCR with universal primers M1SS and BC2_uni_R was performed on all cDNA. Turning to the authors' computational methods: Normalization of each sample was performed by random selection of 1 million high-quality reads, each carrying a distinct molecular identifier. Instead of being binned into consensus sequences, reads that shared molecular identifiers were thrown out. MiTCR, with a Q25 quality threshold and the strictest error-elimination algorithm, was used for CDR3 identification, clonotype clustering and error correction. Lower-bound total TCR beta diversity was estimated with a nonparametric unseen species model using Euler transformation. TCRdb took the public reads, trimmed them with fastp at Q25, ran MiXCR for clone calling and kept in-frame beta chains. Each CDR3 protein gets just one entry, which takes the most common genes and DNA from the rows behind it. In this record, the V and J calls reflect TCRdb's handling and not the investigators' own analysis. The sample table records 1 million to 1.2 million distinct CDR3 sequences; 30% to 40% of these occur just once. The top ten hold about an eighth of the sample.

Looking up the germline V gene (reference sequence) yields CDR1 DFQATT and CDR2 SNEGSKA. Inclusive of the bounding cysteine and phenylalanine, the CDR3 is 19 residues long. Only CDR3 DNA is held: 57 bases, read in frame from base 1. Germline trimming: 3 bases from V, 1 base from J; junction bases outside gene matches: 12. The roughly 39 donors, aged 6 to 90 years, were systemically healthy Caucasian individuals from Russia. Approximately 9.3 milliliters of peripheral blood were drawn from each donor into EDTA-treated Vacutainer tubes. Ficoll-Paque density-gradient centrifugation was used to isolate PBMCs, with at least 7 million obtained per sample. Total RNA was extracted from PBMCs with Trizol reagent, with at least 6 micrograms obtained per sample. For every donor, an aliquot of PBMCs went through flow cytometry to measure the percentages of naive CD45RAhigh/CD27high T cells.

The sequenced sample was blood. The clonotype comes from a man between 18 and 29 years old in good health. The chain employs TRBV20-1 and TRBJ2-5, and TRBD2 aligns with 15 junction nucleotides. The nucleotide sequence reads TGCAGTGCTAGTTCCTACGGGACTAGCGGGGGGTCACTCCAAGAGACCCAGTACTTC. Translated, it gives CSASSYGTSGGSLQETQYF.